One and the same sample provided the 8 T cell receptor beta chains below, sequenced in a study of T cells in Graves' hyperthyroidism and ophthalmopathy. The TCR beta CDR3 regions underwent amplification using RNA transcripts as the source. The TCR CDR3 was amplified in a first-round RT-PCR using the HTBI primer set. TCRdb re-called the multiplex PCR reads through MiXCR, storing one row per CDR3 protein. The sample lists approximately 420,000 distinct CDR3 sequences; approximately 15% were seen once. The sample comprised blood. These TCRs come from a woman in her thirties with Graves' hyperthyroidism.

This rearrangement joins TRBV5-4 to TRBJ1-2; 9 bases are shared with TRBD1. The V gene end was trimmed by 4 bases and the J gene end by 6 bases; junction bases not matched to a gene: 4. This CDR3 spans 13 amino acids. Germline V gene sequence: CDR1 SGHNT, CDR2 YYREEE (reference sequence). The CDR3 DNA follows: TGTGCCAGCAGCGAACAGGGGGCGCATGGCTACACCTTC. Translating it yields CASSEQGAHGYTF.

The J gene is TRBJ1-2, the V gene TRBV6-1; tentative D call: TRBD1 (5 bases). This CDR3 contains 12 residues. V lost 8 bases and J 8 bases, leaving 15 bases between the germline ends. Germline V CDR1 and CDR2: MNHNS, SASEGT. DNA for the CDR3: TGTGCCAGCGTCGATTCCGGGGCCGGCTACACCTTC. The encoded protein is CASVDSGAGYTF.

The J gene is TRBJ1-5, the V gene TRBV6-9, with D possibly matching TRBD1 (5 bases). The CDR3 is 15 amino acids. V was shortened by 0 bases and J by 5 bases, with 11 bases between the two germline ends. Germline V gene lookup returns CDR1 MNHGY and CDR2 SVAAGI. CDR3 sequence (DNA): TGTGCCAGCAGTTATTCTGTCAGGGCCGATCAGCCCCAGCATTTT. Translation gives CASSYSVRADQPQHF.

This clonotype was seen many times. The chain uses TRBV6-1 and TRBJ2-2; possibly TRBD2 for D (7 bases). The CDR3 spans 16 residues. The germline CDR1 and CDR2 sequences are MNHNS and SASEGT. The V gene lost 4 bases and the J gene lost 7 bases, with 19 bases spanning the gap. DNA of the CDR3: TGTGCCAGCAGTGTTAATCTCGGGGGGCTTAGCGGGGAGCTGTTTTTT. This translates into CASSVNLGGLSGELFF.

V usage is TRBV4-1 and J usage is TRBJ1-4; TRBD1 matches 7 bases. Germline CDR1 reads MGHRA; CDR2 reads YSYEKL. The CDR3 runs 15 residues. V shed 4 bases and J 2 bases; nucleotides not matched to a gene: 4. DNA of the CDR3: TGCGCCAGCAGCCCGACAGGGACCACTAATGAAAAACTGTTTTTT. Translated, it gives CASSPTGTTNEKLFF.

This clonotype was recorded a few times. The J gene is TRBJ1-1, the V gene TRBV27; D remains ambiguous. V lost 5 bases and J 0 bases, leaving 10 bases between the germline ends. This CDR3 is built from 14 residues. Germline V gives CDR1 MNHEY, CDR2 SMNVEV (reference sequence). The CDR3 coding sequence is TGTGCCAGCAGTCCCAGACCTCTGAACACTGAAGCTTTCTTT. Residues: CASSPRPLNTEAFF.

This clonotype occurred many times. The rearrangement links TRBV28 to TRBJ2-7; possible D gene TRBD2, 5 bases. Germline V CDR1 and CDR2: MDHEN, SYDVKM. Trimming stripped 4 bases from V and 0 bases from J, with 16 bases between. CDR3 length: 16 residues. CDR3 DNA: TGTGCCAGCAGTTCCGCCCCGAAGCGGAGCTCCTACGAGCAGTACTTC. Protein sequence: CASSSAPKRSSYEQYF.

This chain joins TRBV5-4 and TRBJ1-1; TRBD1 aligns across 9 bases. This CDR3 region has 14 residues. Germline loops: CDR1 SGHNT, CDR2 YYREEE (reference sequence). The trim removed 3 bases at V and 10 bases at J, leaving 10 bases unmatched. The CDR3 loop reads CASSSGQGGFGAFF. CDR3 sequence (DNA): TGTGCCAGCAGCTCGGGACAGGGTGGTTTCGGAGCTTTCTTT.